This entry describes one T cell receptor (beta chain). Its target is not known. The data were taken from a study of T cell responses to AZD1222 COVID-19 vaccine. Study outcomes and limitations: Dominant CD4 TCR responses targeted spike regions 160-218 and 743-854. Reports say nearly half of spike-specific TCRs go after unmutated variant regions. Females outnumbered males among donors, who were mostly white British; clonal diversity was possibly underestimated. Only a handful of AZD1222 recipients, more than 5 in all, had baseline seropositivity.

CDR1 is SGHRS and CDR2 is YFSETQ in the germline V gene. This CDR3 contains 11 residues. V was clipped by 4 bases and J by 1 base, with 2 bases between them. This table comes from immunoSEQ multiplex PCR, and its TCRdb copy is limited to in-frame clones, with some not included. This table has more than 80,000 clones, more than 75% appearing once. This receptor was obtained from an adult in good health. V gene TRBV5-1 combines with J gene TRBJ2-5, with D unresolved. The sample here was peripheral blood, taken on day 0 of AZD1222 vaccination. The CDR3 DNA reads TGCGCCAGCAGCGCCCAAGAGACCCAGTACTTC. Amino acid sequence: CASSAQETQYF.